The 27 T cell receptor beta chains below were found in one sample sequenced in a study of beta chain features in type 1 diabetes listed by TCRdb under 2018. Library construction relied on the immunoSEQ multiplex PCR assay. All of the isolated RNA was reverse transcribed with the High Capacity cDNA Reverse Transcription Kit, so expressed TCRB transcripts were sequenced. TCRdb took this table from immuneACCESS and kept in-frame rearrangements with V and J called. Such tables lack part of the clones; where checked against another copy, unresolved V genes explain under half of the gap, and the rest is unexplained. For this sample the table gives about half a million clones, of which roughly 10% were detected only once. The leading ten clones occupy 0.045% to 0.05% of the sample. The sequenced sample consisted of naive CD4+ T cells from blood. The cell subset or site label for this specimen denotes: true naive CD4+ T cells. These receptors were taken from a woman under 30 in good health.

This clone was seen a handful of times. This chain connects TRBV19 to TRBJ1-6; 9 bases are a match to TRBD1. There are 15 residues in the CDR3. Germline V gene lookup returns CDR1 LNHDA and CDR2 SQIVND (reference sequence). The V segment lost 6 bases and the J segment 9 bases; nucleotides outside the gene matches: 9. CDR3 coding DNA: TGTGCCAGTAGATTCCGGACAGGGGCGGGTTCACCCCTCCACTTT. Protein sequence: CASRFRTGAGSPLHF. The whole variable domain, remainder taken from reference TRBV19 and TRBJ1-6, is DGGITQSPKYLFRKEGQNVTLSCEQNLNHDAMYWYRQDPGQGLRLIYYSQIVNDFQKGDIAEGYSVSREKKESFPLTVTSAQKNPTAFYLCASRFRTGAGSPLHFGNGTRLTVT.

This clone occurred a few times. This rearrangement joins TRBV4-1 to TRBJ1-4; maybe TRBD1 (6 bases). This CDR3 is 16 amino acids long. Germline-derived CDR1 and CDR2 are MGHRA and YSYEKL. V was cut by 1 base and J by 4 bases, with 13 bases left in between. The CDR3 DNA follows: TGCGCCAGCAGCCAAGGAATGGGACAAAATAATGAAAAACTGTTTTTT. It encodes CASSQGMGQNNEKLFF.

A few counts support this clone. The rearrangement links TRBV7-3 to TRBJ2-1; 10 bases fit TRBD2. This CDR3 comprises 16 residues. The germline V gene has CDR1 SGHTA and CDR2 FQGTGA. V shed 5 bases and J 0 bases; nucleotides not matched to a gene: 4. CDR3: CASSPSSGSSYNEQFF. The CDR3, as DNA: TGTGCCAGCAGCCCATCTAGCGGGAGCTCCTACAATGAGCAGTTCTTC.

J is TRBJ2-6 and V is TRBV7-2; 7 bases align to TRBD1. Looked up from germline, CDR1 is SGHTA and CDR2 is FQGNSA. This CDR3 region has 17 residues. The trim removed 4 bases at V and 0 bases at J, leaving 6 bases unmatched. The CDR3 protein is CASSYRGKSSGANVLTF. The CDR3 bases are TGTGCCAGCAGCTACAGGGGAAAGTCCTCTGGGGCCAACGTCCTGACTTTC.

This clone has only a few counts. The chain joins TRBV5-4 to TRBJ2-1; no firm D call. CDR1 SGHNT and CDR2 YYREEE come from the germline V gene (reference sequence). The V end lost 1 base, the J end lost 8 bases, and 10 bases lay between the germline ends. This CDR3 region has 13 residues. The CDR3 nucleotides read TGTGCCAGCAGCTTGTCCTGGGCGCATGAGCAGTTCTTC. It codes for CASSLSWAHEQFF.

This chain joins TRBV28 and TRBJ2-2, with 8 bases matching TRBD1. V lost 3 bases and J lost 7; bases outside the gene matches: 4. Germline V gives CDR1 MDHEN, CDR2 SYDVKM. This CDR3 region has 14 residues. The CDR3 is CASSFQGAGGELFF. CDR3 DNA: TGTGCCAGCAGTTTCCAGGGGGCTGGCGGGGAGCTGTTTTTT.

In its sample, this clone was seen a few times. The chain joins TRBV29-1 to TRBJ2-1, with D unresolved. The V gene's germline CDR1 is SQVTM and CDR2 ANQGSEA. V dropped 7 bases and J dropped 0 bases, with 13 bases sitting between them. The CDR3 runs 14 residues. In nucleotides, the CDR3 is TGCAGCGCTCGTCTAGGCGGCTCCTACAATGAGCAGTTCTTC. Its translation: CSARLGGSYNEQFF.

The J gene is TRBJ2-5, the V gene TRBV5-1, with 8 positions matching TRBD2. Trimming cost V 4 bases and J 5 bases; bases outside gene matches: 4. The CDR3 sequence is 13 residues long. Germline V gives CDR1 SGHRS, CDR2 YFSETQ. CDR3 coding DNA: TGCGCCAGCAGCCGCGGGAGGTACGAGACCCAGTACTTC. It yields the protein CASSRGRYETQYF.

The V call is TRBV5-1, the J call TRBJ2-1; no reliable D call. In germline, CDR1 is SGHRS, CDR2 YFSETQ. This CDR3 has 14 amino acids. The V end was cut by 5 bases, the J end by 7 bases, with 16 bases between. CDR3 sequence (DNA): TGCGCCAGCAGTATTCGGTCGTTAGGTAATGAGCAGTTCTTC. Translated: CASSIRSLGNEQFF.

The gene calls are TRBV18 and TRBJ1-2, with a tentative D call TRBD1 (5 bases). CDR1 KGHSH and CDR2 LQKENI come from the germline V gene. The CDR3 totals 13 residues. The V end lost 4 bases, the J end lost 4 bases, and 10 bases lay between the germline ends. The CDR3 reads CASSRRQSYGYTF. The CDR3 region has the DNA TGTGCCAGCTCACGCCGACAGTCCTATGGCTACACCTTC.

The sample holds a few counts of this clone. The CDR3 coding sequence is TGTGCCAGCTCACCCGCAGGGGTCGGCACTGAAGCTTTCTTT. Protein: CASSPAGVGTEAFF. The chain couples TRBV18 to TRBJ1-1, with a possible D match to TRBD1 (6 bases). The CDR3 has 14 residues. The germline CDR1 and CDR2 sequences are KGHSH and LQKENI. V was shortened by 3 bases and J by 4 bases, with 12 bases between the two germline ends. The full variable domain, in which reference TRBV18 and TRBJ1-1 provide the parts outside the CDR3, is NAGVMQNPRHLVRRRGQEARLRCSPMKGHSHVYWYRQLPEEGLKFMVYLQKENIIDESGMPKERFSAEFPKEGPSILRIQQVVRGDSAAYFCASSPAGVGTEAFFGQGTRLTVV.

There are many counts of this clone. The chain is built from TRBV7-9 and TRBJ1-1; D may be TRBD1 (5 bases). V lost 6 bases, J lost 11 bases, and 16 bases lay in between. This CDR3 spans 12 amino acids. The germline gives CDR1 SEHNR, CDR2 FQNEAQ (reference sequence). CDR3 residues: CASRSGINRAFF. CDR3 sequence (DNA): TGTGCCAGCAGGTCAGGGATCAACCGGGCTTTCTTT.

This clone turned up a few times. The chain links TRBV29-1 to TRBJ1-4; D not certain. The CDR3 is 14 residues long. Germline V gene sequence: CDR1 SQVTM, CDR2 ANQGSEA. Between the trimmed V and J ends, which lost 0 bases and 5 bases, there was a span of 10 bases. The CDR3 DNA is TGCAGCGTTGAAGATGTAGGGCCCAATGAAAAACTGTTTTTT. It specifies CSVEDVGPNEKLFF.

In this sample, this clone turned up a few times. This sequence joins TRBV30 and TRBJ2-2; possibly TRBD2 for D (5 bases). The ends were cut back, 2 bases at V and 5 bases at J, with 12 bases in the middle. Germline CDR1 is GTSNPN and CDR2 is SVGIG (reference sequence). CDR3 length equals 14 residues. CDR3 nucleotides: TGTGCCTGGAGTCGGTCCGGGATAACCGGGGAGCTGTTTTTT. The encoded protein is CAWSRSGITGELFF.

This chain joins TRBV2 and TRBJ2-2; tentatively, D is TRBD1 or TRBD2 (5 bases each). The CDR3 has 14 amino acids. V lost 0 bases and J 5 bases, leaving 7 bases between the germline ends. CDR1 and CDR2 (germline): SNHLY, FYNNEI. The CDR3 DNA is TGTGCCAGCAGTGAAGCTTGGGGGACCGGGGAGCTGTTTTTT. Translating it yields CASSEAWGTGELFF.

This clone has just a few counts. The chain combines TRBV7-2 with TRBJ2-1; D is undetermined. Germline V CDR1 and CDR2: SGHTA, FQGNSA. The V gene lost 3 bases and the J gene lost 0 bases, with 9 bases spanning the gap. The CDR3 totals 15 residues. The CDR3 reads CASSFSAASYNEQFF. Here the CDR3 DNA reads TGTGCCAGCAGCTTCTCGGCAGCCTCCTACAATGAGCAGTTCTTC.

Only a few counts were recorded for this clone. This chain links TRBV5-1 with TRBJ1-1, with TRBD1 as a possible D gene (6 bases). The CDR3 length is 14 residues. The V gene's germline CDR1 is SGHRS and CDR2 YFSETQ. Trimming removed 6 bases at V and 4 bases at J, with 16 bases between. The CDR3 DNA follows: TGCGCCAGCATGTCGGGGGCTGGGACCACTGAAGCTTTCTTT. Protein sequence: CASMSGAGTTEAFF.

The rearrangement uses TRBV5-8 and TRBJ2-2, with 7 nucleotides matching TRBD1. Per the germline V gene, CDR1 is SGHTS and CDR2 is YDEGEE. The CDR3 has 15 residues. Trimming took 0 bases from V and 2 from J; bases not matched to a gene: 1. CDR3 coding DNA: TGTGCCAGCAGCTTGGGGACAGGAAACACCGGGGAGCTGTTTTTT. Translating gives CASSLGTGNTGELFF.

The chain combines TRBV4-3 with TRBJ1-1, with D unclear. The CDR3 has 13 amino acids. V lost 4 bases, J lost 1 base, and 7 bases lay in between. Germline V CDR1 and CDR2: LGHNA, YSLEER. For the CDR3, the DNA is TGCGCCAGCAGCCTCCAGGCGAACACTGAAGCTTTCTTT. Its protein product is CASSLQANTEAFF.

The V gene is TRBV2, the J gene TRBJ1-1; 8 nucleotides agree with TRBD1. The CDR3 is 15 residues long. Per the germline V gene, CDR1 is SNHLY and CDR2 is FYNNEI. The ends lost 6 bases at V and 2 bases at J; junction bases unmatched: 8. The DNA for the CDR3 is TGTGCCAGCAGAGCTGACAGGGGTGGAAACACTGAAGCTTTCTTT. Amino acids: CASRADRGGNTEAFF.

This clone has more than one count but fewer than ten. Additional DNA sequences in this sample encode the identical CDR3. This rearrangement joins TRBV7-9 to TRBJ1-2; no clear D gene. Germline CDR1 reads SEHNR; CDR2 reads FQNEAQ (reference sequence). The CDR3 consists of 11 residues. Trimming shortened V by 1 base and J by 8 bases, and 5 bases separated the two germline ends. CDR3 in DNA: TGTGCCAGCAGCTTAGAGGTCGGCTACACCTTC. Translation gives CASSLEVGYTF.

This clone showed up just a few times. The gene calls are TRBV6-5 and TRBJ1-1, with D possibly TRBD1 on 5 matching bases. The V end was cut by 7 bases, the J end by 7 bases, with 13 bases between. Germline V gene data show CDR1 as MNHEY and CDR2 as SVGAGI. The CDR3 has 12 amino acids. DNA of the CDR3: TGTGCCAGCATAGGGCAGGGCCGTGAAGCTTTCTTT. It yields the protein CASIGQGREAFF.

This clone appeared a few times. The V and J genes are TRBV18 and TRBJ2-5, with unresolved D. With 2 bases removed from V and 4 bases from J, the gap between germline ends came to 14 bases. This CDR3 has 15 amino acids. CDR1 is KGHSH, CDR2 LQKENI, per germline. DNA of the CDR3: TGTGCCAGCTCACCAAATGCCCGAGTTGCAGAGACCCAGTACTTC. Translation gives CASSPNARVAETQYF. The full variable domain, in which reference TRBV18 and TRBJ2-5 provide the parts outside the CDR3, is NAGVMQNPRHLVRRRGQEARLRCSPMKGHSHVYWYRQLPEEGLKFMVYLQKENIIDESGMPKERFSAEFPKEGPSILRIQQVVRGDSAAYFCASSPNARVAETQYFGPGTRLLVL.

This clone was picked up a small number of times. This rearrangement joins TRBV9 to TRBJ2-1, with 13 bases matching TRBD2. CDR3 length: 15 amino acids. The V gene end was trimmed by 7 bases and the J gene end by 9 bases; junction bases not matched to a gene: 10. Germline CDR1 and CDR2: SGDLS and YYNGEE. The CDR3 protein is CASHPGTSGIGEQFF. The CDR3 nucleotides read TGTGCCAGCCACCCCGGGACTAGCGGGATTGGTGAGCAGTTCTTC.

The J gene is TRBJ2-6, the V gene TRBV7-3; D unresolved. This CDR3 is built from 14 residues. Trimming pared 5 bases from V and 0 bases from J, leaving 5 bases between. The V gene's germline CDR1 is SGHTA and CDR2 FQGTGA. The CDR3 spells CASSLRSGANVLTF. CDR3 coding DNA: TGTGCCAGCAGCCTCCGCTCTGGGGCCAACGTCCTGACTTTC.

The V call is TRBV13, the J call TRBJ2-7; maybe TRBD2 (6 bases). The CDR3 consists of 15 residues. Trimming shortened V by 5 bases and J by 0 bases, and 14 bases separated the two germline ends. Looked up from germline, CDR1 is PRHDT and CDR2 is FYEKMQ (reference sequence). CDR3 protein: CASSGSGTGSYEQYF. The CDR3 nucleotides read TGTGCCAGCAGCGGTAGCGGAACCGGCTCCTACGAGCAGTACTTC.

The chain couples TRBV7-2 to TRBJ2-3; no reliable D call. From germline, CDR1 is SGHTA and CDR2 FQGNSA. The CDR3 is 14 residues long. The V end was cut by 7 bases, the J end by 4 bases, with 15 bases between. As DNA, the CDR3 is TGTGCCAGCACTGGCGGTGGAAAGGCAGATACGCAGTATTTT. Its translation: CASTGGGKADTQYF. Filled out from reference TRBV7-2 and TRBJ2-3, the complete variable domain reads GAGVSQSPSNKVTEKGKDVELRCDPISGHTALYWYRQSLGQGLEFLIYFQGNSAPDKSGLPSDRFSAERTGGSVSTLTIQRTQQEDSAVYLCASTGGGKADTQYFGPGTRLTVL.